This TCR beta chain was sequenced in a study of response to subunit inactivated influenza vaccine. Notes on the study in general: Authors suggested each seasonal influenza vaccination recruits few new T cells.

One entry per CDR3 protein, called by TCRdb with MiXCR from the RT-PCR reads. The sample carries more than 250,000 distinct CDR3 sequences, roughly a fifth recorded once. This clonotype was detected a few times. Antigen specificity is unknown. Sequenced here: PBMCs from blood, sampled roughly 20 months after vaccination. The receptor was derived from a man aged 50 to 69 who received an inactivated influenza vaccine.

CDR3 DNA: TGTGCCAGCAGCTTAGTAGGAAAGATGAACACTGAAGCTTTCTTT. This gives the protein CASSLVGKMNTEAFF. V gene TRBV7-2 combines with J gene TRBJ1-1; D is ambiguous. The CDR3 is 15 residues long. The germline V gene has CDR1 SGHTA and CDR2 FQGNSA. Trimming cost V 1 base and J 0 bases, with 9 bases left between them.